The entry below gives a single T cell receptor beta chain sequence along with its context. Together with a sample-barcoded 5' primer, a J-beta primer mix was included in a second PCR lasting about 7 to 11 cycles. TCRdb reprocessed the 5' RACE reads via MiXCR and lists one record per CDR3 protein. Of roughly 800,000 distinct CDR3 sequences in the sample, 58% were seen once. This record belongs to a study of blood T cells in healthy people across ages. V lost 1 base to trimming and J lost 6 bases; unmatched junction nucleotides: 8. This CDR3 comprises 15 residues. Sequenced input: blood. J is TRBJ2-7 and V is TRBV12-3 or TRBV12-4; TRBD2 matches at 8 bases. This TCR was recovered from a man aged 25 to 40 in good health. The CDR3 sequence: CASSLDRRGGIEQYF. The CDR3 DNA reads TGTGCCAGCAGTTTAGACCGACGGGGGGGTATCGAGCAGTACTTC.